This TCR beta chain was retrieved from a study of long-term antiretroviral therapy in people with HIV. Study results and limitations: All blood samples came from the years 2004 to 2017, possibly under older ART regimens. After ART, diversity increased yet remained lower than transplant donor controls.

Investigators performed immunoSEQ version v3.0 at survey level. The protocol was immunoSEQ multiplex PCR, while the TCRdb copy is restricted to in-frame clones and leaves out a portion. The repertoire includes 25,000 to 30,000 clones, approximately 78% of them detected once, and about 9.4% sits in the top ten. This clone was detected a few times. Its matching antigen is unknown. Specimens held about 0.85-11 million cryopreserved PBMC prior to DNA extraction. This specimen consisted of unsorted PBMCs, obtained 3 years after starting antiretroviral therapy. The TCR originated in a man in his forties or fifties with HIV.

CDR3 residues: CASSLAESGDNQPQHF. The CDR3 DNA reads TGTGCCAGCAGCTTAGCAGAGTCGGGAGACAATCAGCCCCAGCATTTT. The genes are TRBV7-9 and TRBJ1-5; no definite D call. The CDR3 loop spans 16 amino acids. Germline CDR1 SEHNR, CDR2 FQNEAQ (reference sequence). V was trimmed by 0 bases and J by 3 bases, leaving 12 bases between them.